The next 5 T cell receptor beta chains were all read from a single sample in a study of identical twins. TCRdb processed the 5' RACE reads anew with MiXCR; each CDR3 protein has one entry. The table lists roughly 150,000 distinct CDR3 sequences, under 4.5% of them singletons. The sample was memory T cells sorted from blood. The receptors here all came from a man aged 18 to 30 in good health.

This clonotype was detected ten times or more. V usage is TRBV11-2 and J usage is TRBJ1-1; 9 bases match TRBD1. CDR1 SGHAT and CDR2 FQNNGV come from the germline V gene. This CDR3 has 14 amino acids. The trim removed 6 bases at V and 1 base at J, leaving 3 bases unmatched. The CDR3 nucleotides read TGTGCCAGCAGGTCGACAGGGGGGAACACTGAAGCTTTCTTT. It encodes CASRSTGGNTEAFF.

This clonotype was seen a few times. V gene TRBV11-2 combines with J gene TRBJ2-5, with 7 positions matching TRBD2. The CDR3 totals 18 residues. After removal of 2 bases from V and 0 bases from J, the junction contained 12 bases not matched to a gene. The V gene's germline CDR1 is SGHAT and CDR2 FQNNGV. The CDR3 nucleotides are TGTGCCAGCAGCTTATTGCCCCTTGGGGCGGGGGACCAAGAGACCCAGTACTTC. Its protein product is CASSLLPLGAGDQETQYF.

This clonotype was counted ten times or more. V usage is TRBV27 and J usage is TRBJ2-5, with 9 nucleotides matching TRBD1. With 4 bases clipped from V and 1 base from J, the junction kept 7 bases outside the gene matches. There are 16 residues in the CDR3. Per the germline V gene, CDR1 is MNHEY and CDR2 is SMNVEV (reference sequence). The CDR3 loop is CASSSAGTGSQETQYF. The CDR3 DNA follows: TGTGCCAGCAGTTCAGCTGGGACAGGGTCCCAAGAGACCCAGTACTTC.

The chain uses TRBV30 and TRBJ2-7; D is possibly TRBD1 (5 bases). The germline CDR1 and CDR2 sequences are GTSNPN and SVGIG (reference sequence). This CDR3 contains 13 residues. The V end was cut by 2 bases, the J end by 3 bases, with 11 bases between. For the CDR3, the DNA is TGTGCCTGGAGTAAAGGGGATCTCTACGAGCAGTACGTC. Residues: CAWSKGDLYEQYV.

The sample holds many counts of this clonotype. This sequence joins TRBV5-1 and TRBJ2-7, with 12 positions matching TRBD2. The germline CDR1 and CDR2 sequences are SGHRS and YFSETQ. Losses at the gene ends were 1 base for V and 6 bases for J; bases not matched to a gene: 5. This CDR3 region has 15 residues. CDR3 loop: CASSLPGTSGSEQYV. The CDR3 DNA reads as TGCGCCAGCAGCTTGCCAGGGACTAGCGGGTCCGAGCAGTACGTC.